This paragraph reports one T cell receptor beta chain. This entry belongs to a study of blood T cell repertoires in COVID-19. Study in general: Material from acute and convalescent COVID-19 was sourced from the United States, Italy and Spain. Sources were T cells, B-cell-depleted T cells, or PBMCs; the material itself was cDNA or gDNA.

The length of the CDR3 is 15 residues. Germline-derived CDR1 and CDR2 are GTSNPN and SVGIG (reference sequence). Trimming stripped 0 bases from V and 0 bases from J, with 6 bases between. Original methodology: Estimated nucleated cell counts came from reference gene primer amplification. Sequencing used immunoSEQ multiplex PCR; TCRdb keeps in-frame clones, though not all of them. Clonal size and the V and J genes are those of that table, whereas D and trimming came from the DNA. The sample yields about 260,000 clones, 80% to 90% seen once. Material for sequencing was peripheral blood. The V gene is TRBV30, the J gene TRBJ1-6; unclear D gene. This receptor was obtained from a woman between 40 and 50 years old with acute or convalescent COVID-19. The CDR3 is CAWSVLNSYNSPLHF. The CDR3 bases are TGTGCCTGGAGTGTACTGAACTCCTATAATTCACCCCTCCACTTT.